This T cell receptor beta chain was recovered during a study of CD8 T cells in ankylosing spondylitis. Study-wide findings and caveats: Prior literature has documented some motif variants in synovial fluid and blood from reactive arthritis. In ankylosing spondylitis blood, a motif of seven to nine highly homologous TCR beta variants appeared characteristic. Clones tied to disease were said to be significantly enriched in matched ankylosing spondylitis synovial fluid.

This CDR3 contains 14 residues. The germline V and J ends were trimmed by 0 bases and 2 bases, with 6 bases remaining between them. CDR1 is SGDLS, CDR2 YYNGEE, per germline. This clonotype appeared many times. What it recognizes is unknown. With molecular barcodes, quantitative 5'-RACE was used to make the TCR beta libraries. TCRdb re-analysed the 5' RACE reads in MiXCR, keeping a single row per CDR3 protein. This sample carries 6,000 to 8,500 distinct CDR3 sequences, 8.2% of them seen once, and the ten largest clones take more than 20%. Sequenced input: blood, either unsorted or a sorted T cell fraction (not recorded which). The TCR sequence derives from a male donor with ankylosing spondylitis or in good health (not recorded which). The chain employs TRBV9 and TRBJ2-1; a possible D gene is TRBD2 (6 bases). The CDR3 spells CASSVGGAYNEQFF. The CDR3 bases are TGTGCCAGCAGCGTAGGGGGGGCCTACAATGAGCAGTTCTTC. Looking up the rest from reference TRBV9 and TRBJ2-1 gives the full variable domain: DSGVTQTPKHLITATGQRVTLRCSPRSGDLSVYWYQQSLDQGLQFLIQYYNGEERAKGNILERFSAQQFPDLHSELNLSSLELGDSALYFCASSVGGAYNEQFFGPGTRLTVL.